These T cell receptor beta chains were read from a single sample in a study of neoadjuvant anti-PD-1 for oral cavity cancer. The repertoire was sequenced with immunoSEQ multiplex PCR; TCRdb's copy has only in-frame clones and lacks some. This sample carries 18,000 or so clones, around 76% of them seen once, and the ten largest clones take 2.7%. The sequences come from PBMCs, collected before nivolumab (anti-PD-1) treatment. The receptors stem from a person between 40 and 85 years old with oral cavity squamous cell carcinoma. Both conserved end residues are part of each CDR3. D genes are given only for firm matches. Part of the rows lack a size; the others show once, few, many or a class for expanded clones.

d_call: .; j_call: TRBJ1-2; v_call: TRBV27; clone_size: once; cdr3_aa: CASSPLGETNYGYTF; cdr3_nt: TGTGCCAGCAGTCCCCTTGGGGAAACTAACTATGGCTACACCTTC
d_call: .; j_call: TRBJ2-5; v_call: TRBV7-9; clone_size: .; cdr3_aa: CASSLGLYQETQYF; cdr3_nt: TGTGCCAGCAGCTTAGGACTTTACCAAGAGACCCAGTACTTC
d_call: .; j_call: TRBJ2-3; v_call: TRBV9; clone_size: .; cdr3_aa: CATSRDTSTDTQYF; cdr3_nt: TGTGCCACCTCCCGGGACACTAGCACAGATACGCAGTATTTT
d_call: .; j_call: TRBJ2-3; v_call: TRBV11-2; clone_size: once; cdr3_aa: CASSLGTSDTQYF; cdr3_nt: TGTGCCAGCAGCTTGGGGACTTCGGATACGCAGTATTTT
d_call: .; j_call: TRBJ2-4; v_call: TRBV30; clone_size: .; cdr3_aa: CAWSVKTAKNIQYF; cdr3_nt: TGTGCCTGGAGTGTGAAAACAGCCAAAAACATTCAGTACTTC
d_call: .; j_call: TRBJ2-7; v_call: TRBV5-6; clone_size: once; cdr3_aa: CASSLKDYGRGRSYEQYF; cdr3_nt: TGTGCCAGCAGCTTGAAAGACTACGGGCGGGGACGCTCCTACGAGCAGTACTTC
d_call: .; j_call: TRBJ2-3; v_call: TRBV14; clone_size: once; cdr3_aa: CASSYQGTDTQYF; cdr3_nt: TGTGCCAGCAGCTACCAGGGGACAGATACGCAGTATTTT
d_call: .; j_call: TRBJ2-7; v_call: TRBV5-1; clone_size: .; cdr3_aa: CASSWGAGSYEQYF; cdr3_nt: TGCGCCAGCAGCTGGGGGGCAGGGTCCTACGAGCAGTACTTC
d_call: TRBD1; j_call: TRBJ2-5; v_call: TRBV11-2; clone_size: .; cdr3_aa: CASSWDRVEETQYF; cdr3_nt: TGTGCCAGCAGCTGGGACAGGGTGGAAGAGACCCAGTACTTC
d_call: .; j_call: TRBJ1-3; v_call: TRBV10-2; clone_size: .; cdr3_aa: CATRPSSGNTIYF; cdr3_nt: TGCGCCACCCGACCGAGCTCTGGAAACACCATATATTTT
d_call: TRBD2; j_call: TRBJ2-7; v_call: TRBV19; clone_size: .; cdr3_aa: CASSSQSGSYEQYF; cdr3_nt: TGTGCCAGTAGTTCGCAGAGCGGGAGCTACGAGCAGTACTTC
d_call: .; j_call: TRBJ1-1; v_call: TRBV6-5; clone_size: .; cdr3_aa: CASHRANSIGAEAFF; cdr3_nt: TGTGCCAGCCACCGCGCAAACTCTATAGGTGCTGAAGCTTTCTTT
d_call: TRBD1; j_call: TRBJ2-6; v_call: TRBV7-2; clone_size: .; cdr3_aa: CASSQEGQGAAGANVLTF; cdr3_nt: TGTGCCAGCAGCCAAGAGGGACAGGGGGCGGCTGGGGCCAACGTCCTGACTTTC
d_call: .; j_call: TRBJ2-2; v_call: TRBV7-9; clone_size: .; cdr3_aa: CASSSRSSGELFF; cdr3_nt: TGTGCCAGCAGCTCACGATCATCCGGGGAGCTGTTTTTT
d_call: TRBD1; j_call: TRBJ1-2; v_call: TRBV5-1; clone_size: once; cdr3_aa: CASSFQGGSNYGYTF; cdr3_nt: TGCGCCAGCAGCTTTCAGGGGGGGAGTAACTATGGCTACACCTTC
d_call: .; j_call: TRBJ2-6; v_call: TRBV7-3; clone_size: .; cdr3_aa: CASSLGGPGANVLTF; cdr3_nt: TGTGCCAGCAGCTTGGGAGGACCCGGGGCCAACGTCCTGACTTTC
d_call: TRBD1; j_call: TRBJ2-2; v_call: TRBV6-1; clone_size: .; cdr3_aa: CATRGGSNTGELFF; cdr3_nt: TGTGCCACTCGAGGGGGCTCCAACACCGGGGAGCTGTTTTTT
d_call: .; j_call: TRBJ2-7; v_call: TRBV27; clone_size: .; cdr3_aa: CASSSIGTGTYEQYF; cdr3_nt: TGTGCCAGCAGTAGCATCGGGACGGGTACCTACGAGCAGTACTTC
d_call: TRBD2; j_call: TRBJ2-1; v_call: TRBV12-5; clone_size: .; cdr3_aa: CASGGLGEGNNEQFF; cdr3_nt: TGTGCTAGTGGTGGGCTGGGGGAGGGCAACAATGAGCAGTTCTTC
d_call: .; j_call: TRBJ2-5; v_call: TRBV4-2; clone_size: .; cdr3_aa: CASSQGGVQETQYF; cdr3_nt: TGTGCCAGCAGCCAAGGAGGAGTACAAGAGACCCAGTACTTC
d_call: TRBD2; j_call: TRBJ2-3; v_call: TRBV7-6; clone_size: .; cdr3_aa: CASSLAGMASGRAPRSTDTQYF; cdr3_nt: TGTGCCAGCAGCTTAGCGGGAATGGCTAGCGGGAGGGCCCCCCGAAGCACAGATACGCAGTATTTT
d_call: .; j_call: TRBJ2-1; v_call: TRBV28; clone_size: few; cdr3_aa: CASSFRVNEQFF; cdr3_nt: TGTGCCAGCAGTTTTCGAGTCAATGAGCAGTTCTTC
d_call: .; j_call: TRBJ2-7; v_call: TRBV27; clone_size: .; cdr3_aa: CASSPTLTYEQYF; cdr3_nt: TGTGCCAGCAGTCCCACTCTTACCTACGAGCAGTACTTC
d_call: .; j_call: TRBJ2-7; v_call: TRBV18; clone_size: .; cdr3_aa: CASSPGIATAYEQYF; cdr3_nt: TGTGCCAGCTCACCAGGTATCGCGACGGCCTACGAGCAGTACTTC
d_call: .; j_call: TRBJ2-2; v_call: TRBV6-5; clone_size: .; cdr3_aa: CASSYRGELITGELFF; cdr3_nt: TGTGCCAGCAGTTACCGGGGCGAGCTGATTACCGGGGAGCTGTTTTTT
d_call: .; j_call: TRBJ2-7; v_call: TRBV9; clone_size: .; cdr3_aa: CASSVGSNTYEQYF; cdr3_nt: TGTGCCAGCAGCGTAGGGAGTAATACCTACGAGCAGTACTTC
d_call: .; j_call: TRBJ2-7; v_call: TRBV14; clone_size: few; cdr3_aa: CASSSPSSYEQYF; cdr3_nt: TGTGCCAGCAGCTCCCCGAGCTCCTACGAGCAGTACTTC
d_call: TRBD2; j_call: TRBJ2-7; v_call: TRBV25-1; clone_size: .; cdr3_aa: CASRGSGTSGSSYEQYF; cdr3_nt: TGTGCCAGCAGGGGGTCCGGGACTAGCGGGAGCTCCTACGAGCAGTACTTC
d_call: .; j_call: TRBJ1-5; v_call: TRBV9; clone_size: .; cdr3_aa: CASSVEAGQRYSNQPQHF; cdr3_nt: TGTGCCAGCAGCGTGGAAGCCGGACAGAGATATAGCAATCAGCCCCAGCATTTT
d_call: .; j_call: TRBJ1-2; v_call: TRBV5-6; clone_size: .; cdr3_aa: CASSPVQEVNGYTF; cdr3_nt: TGTGCCAGCAGCCCTGTGCAGGAGGTAAATGGCTACACCTTC
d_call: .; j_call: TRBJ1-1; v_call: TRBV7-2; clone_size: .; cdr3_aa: CASSFRQGYTEAFF; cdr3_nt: TGTGCCAGCAGCTTCCGCCAGGGATACACTGAAGCTTTCTTT
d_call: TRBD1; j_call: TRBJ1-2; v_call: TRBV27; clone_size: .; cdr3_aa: CASSPWGTGGGYTF; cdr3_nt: TGTGCCAGCAGTCCATGGGGGACAGGGGGTGGCTACACCTTC
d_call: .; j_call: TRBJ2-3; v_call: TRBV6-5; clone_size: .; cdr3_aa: CASIPGGTDTQYF; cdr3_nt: TGTGCCAGCATTCCAGGGGGCACAGATACGCAGTATTTT
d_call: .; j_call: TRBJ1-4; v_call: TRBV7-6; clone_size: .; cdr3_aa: CASSLNQRGTNEKLFF; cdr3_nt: TGTGCCAGCAGCTTAAATCAGCGGGGAACTAATGAAAAACTGTTTTTT
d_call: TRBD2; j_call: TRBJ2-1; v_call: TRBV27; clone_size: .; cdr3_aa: CASSEFRGREFF; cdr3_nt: TGTGCCAGCAGCGAATTCCGAGGGAGGGAGTTCTTC
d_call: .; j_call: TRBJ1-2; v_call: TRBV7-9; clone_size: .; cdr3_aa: CASDKGGAVNYGYTF; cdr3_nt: TGTGCCAGCGATAAGGGGGGTGCTGTTAACTATGGCTACACCTTC
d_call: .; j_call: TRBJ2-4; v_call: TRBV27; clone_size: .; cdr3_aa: CASSLTAFKNIQYF; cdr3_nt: TGTGCCAGCAGTTTAACAGCTTTCAAAAACATTCAGTACTTC
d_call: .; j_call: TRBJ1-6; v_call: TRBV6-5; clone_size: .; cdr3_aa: CASSPPMGNNSPLHF; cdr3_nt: TGTGCCAGCAGTCCGCCTATGGGCAATAATTCACCCCTCCACTTT
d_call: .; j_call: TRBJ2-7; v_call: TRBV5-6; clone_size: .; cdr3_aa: CASSLAEVLGEQYF; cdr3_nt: TGTGCCAGCAGCTTGGCCGAGGTTCTAGGGGAGCAGTACTTC
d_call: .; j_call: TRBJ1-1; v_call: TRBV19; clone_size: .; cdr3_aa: CASSMVRVTEAFF; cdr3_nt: TGTGCCAGTAGTATGGTAAGGGTAACTGAAGCTTTCTTT
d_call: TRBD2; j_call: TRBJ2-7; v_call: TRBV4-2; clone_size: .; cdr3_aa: CASSQDPSGYEQYF; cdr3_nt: TGTGCCAGCAGCCAAGATCCTAGCGGCTACGAGCAGTACTTC
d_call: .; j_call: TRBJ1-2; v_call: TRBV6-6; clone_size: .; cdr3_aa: CASRSSRGDYGYTF; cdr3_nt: TGTGCCAGCAGATCCTCGAGGGGAGACTATGGCTACACCTTC
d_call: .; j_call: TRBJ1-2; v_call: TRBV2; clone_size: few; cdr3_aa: CASSPGANYGYTF; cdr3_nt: TGTGCCAGCAGCCCGGGGGCGAACTATGGCTACACCTTC
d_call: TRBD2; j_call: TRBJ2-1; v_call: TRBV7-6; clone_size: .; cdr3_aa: CASSLGGSGYNEQFF; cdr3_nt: TGTGCCAGCAGCTTAGGCGGGAGCGGTTACAATGAGCAGTTCTTC
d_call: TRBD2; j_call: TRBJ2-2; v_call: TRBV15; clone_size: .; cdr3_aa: CATSRDRIAGDTGELFF; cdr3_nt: TGTGCCACCAGCAGAGATCGAATAGCGGGAGACACCGGGGAGCTGTTTTTT
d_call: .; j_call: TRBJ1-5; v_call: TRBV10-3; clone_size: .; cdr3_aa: CAITRDKDQPQHF; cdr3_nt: TGTGCCATCACCCGGGACAAGGATCAGCCCCAGCATTTT
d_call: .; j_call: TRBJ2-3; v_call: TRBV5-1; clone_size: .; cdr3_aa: CASSREGSTDTQYF; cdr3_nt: TGCGCCAGCAGCCGGGAAGGAAGCACAGATACGCAGTATTTT
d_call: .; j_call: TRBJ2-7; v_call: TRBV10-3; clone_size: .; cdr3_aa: CAISDKQAYEQYF; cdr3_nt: TGTGCCATCAGTGATAAACAAGCCTACGAGCAGTACTTC
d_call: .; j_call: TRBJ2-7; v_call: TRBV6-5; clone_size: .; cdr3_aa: CASRSGQREQYF; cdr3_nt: TGTGCCAGCAGGTCTGGACAGCGCGAGCAGTACTTC